The present T cell receptor beta chain was sequenced within a study of monozygotic twins with inflammatory bowel disease (dated by TCRdb to about 2019). Looking at the study overall: In total, some 30 monozygotic twin pairs made up the full study: 19 Danish pairs, all IBD-discordant, plus nine German pairs, of which four were IBD-concordant and five were IBD-discordant. Each individual had, on average, about 151 000 unique TCRalpha sequences and 181 000 unique TCRbeta sequences available for analysis. Disease-associated traits were sought mainly through comparisons between IBD patients and their genetically identical healthy co-twins within discordant pairs. The investigation overall reported the following: Distinction between different T cell subtypes could not be achieved in the analysis. Differing immunosuppressive treatments among patients may have added background noise and inter-individual variability to the repertoires. Concordant and discordant twins showed no difference in repertoire similarity, possibly because of limited statistical power. No single strong signal or clonotype linked to IBD turned up in the results, so the idea that one exists was not supported. Compared with healthy twins, IBD patients shared fewer clonotypes with other individuals, and the difference was most pronounced in patients with signs of disease activity. Measured by the inverse Simpson index, TCRbeta repertoire diversity was lower in IBD patients than in their healthy co-twins.

Libraries were prepared through 5' RACE. Preparation of each TCR library used around 3.5 ug of total RNA. For each sample, cDNA was synthesized in eight separate reactions using SMARTScribe reverse transcriptase. During cDNA synthesis, template switching introduced unique molecular identifiers that contained a 6-nucleotide sample barcode. TCRalpha and TCRbeta cDNA was amplified in two nested PCRs of roughly 16 and 10 cycles, and bead purification was carried out after each PCR. Before amplification, the cDNA was both treated with uracil DNA-glycosylase and purified with the QIAquick PCR purification kit. In the second PCR, Illumina TruSeq-compatible adapters and sample-specific barcodes were added. Library quality and concentration were checked on TapeStation and Qubit, and libraries were pooled at about 5 ng each. Pooled libraries were sequenced on an Illumina HiSeq2500 single-index Rapid Run with 2 x 100 bp reads and custom sequencing primers. Regarding the original processing steps: PCR and sequencing errors were corrected by UMI-based consensus assembly using MiGEC version 1.2.6. MiXCR version 2.1.1 handled V(D)J alignment, clonotype assembly and CDR3 extraction. Normalisation of gene usage, clonotype sharing and MAIT/NKT TCR abundance was achieved by analysing the top 1000, 10 000 and 20 000 clonotypes per sample. After downsampling to 27 000 UMIs, diversity was calculated as the inverse Simpson index using the vegan R package. Statistical testing used paired Mann-Whitney U tests on the discordant twin pairs and applied Benjamini-Hochberg correction for multiple testing. The reads went through TCRdb reprocessing, and each CDR3 protein sequence gets one entry with no DNA. In this record, the V and J calls reflect TCRdb's handling and not the investigators' own analysis. The record for this sample contains roughly 160,000 distinct CDR3 sequences. The ten biggest clones cover just under 7.5% of the sample.

Concerning this clonotype: Its antigen is still unknown.

The CDR3, cysteine through phenylalanine, is 15 amino acids long. No DNA sequence was recorded. Per the germline V gene, SGHTA is the CDR1 and FQGNSA is the CDR2. A roughly 2.4 ml peripheral blood sample was drawn into PAXgene tubes per donor and stored at -80°C. Without T cell sorting, total RNA was isolated from whole blood using the PAXgene blood miRNA kit on an automated QIAcube. Peripheral blood from monozygotic twin pairs, either concordant or discordant for inflammatory bowel disease, underwent deep TCRalpha and TCRbeta repertoire profiling that used unique molecular barcoding. Smoking habits were recorded for all twin pairs, with individuals classified as current, former or never smokers.

Here the chain combines TRBV7-2 and TRBJ1-1; TCRdb proposes TRBD1, but this gene call is untestable without DNA. The sample taken for sequencing was blood. The source is a human donor with ulcerative colitis or Crohn's disease, or a healthy co-twin of an affected twin (not recorded which). The CDR3 loop reads CASNPGQRMNTEAFF. Outside the CDR3, residues come from the reference TRBV7-2 and TRBJ1-1 proteins, so the full variable domain is: GAGVSQSPSNKVTEKGKDVELRCDPISGHTALYWYRQSLGQGLEFLIYFQGNSAPDKSGLPSDRFSAERTGGSVSTLTIQRTQQEDSAVYLCASNPGQRMNTEAFFGQGTRLTVV.